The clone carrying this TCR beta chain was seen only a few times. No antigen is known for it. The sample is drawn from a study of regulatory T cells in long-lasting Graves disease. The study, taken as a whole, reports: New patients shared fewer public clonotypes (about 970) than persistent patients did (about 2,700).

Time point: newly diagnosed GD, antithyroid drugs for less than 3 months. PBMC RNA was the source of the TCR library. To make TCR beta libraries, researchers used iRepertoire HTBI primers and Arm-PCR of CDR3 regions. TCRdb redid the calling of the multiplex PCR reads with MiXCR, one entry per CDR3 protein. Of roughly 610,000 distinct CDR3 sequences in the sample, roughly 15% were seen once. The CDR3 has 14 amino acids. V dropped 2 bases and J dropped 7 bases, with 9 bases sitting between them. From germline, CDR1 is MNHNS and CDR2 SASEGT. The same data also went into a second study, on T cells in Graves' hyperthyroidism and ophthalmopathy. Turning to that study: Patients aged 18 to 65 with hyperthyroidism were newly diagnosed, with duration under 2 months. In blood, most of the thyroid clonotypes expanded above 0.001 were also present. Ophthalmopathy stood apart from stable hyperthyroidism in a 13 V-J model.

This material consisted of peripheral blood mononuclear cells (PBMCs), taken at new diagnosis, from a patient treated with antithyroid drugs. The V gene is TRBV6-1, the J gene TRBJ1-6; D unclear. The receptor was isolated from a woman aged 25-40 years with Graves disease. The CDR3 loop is CASSEPGLNSPLHF. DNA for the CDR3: TGTGCCAGCAGTGAACCGGGCTTAAATTCACCCCTCCACTTT.